The text below deals with one T cell receptor (beta chain). What it recognizes is unknown. This record comes from a study of CD8+ T cells in alopecia areata. Study conclusions and caveats: Especially in alopecia totalis/universalis, lesional scalp showed greater clonality than normal scalp did. Expanded CD8+ clones among the top 100, as well as scalp clonality, were significantly decreased by tofacitinib.

cDNA serving as the sequencing template came from extracted, reverse transcribed RNA. Only in-frame clones appear in the TCRdb table, and some are missing; sequencing was by immunoSEQ multiplex PCR. Of approximately 120,000 clones in the sample, 61% were seen once. Treatment: oral pan-JAK inhibitor, 5-10 mg twice daily. The trim removed 5 bases at V and 7 bases at J, leaving 3 bases unmatched. The CDR3 extends over 14 amino acids. Germline values: CDR1 SGHAT, CDR2 FQNNGV. The starting material was CD4+ T cells sorted from blood, obtained at week 4, from a patient treated with tofacitinib. The receptor's source is a human donor with alopecia areata. The chain links TRBV11-2 to TRBJ1-6; 9 bases align to TRBD1. As DNA, the CDR3 is TGTGCCAGCAGCCGGGACAGGGAAAATTCACCCCTCCACTTT. This codes for CASSRDRENSPLHF.